Shown below are 28 T cell receptor beta chains from a single sample sequenced in a study of T cells after yellow fever vaccination. TCRdb itself ran the 5' RACE reads through MiXCR, one entry per CDR3 protein. The data show roughly 310,000 distinct CDR3 sequences, roughly 3.5% seen once. The sample consisted of PBMCs, taken on the day of the yellow fever booster vaccination. The receptors come from a man aged 18 to 30 who received the YFV17D yellow fever vaccine.

This clonotype was counted at least ten times. This chain links TRBV18 with TRBJ2-5; D is unclear. The CDR3 is 13 amino acids. Deletions cut 2 bases from V and 4 bases from J, with 8 bases between. Germline V gene lookup returns CDR1 KGHSH and CDR2 LQKENI. CDR3 in amino acids: CASSPTARETQYF. CDR3 bases: TGTGCCAGCTCACCAACAGCCCGAGAGACCCAGTACTTC.

This clonotype showed up just a few times. An end of the junction does not agree with germline; a read error may underlie this. This CDR3 reads CASRGGQYISPLHF. The CDR3 region has the DNA TGCGCCAGCAGAGGGGGGCAGTATATTTCACCCCTCCACTTT. J is TRBJ1-6 and V is TRBV4-3; perhaps TRBD1 as D (6 bases). The CDR3 totals 14 residues. Germline CDR1 reads LGHNA; CDR2 reads YSLEER.

This clonotype was observed a handful of times. The rearrangement links TRBV4-1 to TRBJ2-7; unclear D gene. The germline V gene has CDR1 MGHRA and CDR2 YSYEKL. The V gene lost 1 base and the J gene lost 0 bases, with 13 bases spanning the gap. The CDR3 extends over 16 amino acids. The CDR3 DNA reads as TGCGCCAGCAGCCAAGTGGCCAGTCCGAGCTCCTACGAGCAGTACGTC. Its protein product is CASSQVASPSSYEQYV.

This clonotype appeared many times. The gene calls are TRBV20-1 and TRBJ2-3; D is tentatively TRBD1 or TRBD2 (5 bases each). The germline gives CDR1 DFQATT, CDR2 SNEGSKA (reference sequence). This CDR3 is 14 amino acids long. V was trimmed by 8 bases and J by 1 base, leaving 16 bases between them. CDR3 coding DNA: TGCAGTACAACCCTGGGACGGGGCACAGATACGCAGTATTTT. Amino acids: CSTTLGRGTDTQYF.

The chain joins TRBV20-1 to TRBJ1-2; D possibly corresponds to TRBD1 (6 bases). CDR1 is DFQATT and CDR2 is SNEGSKA in the germline V gene (reference sequence). This CDR3 comprises 15 residues. Trimming removed 6 bases at V and 4 bases at J, with 21 bases between. CDR3 sequence: CSAAGRGPRGYGYTF. CDR3 DNA: TGCAGTGCCGCAGGGCGGGGGCCCCGGGGCTATGGCTACACCTTC.

Concerning this clonotype: The junction departs from germline at one end; a sequencing error may be responsible. V gene TRBV24-1 combines with J gene TRBJ1-2; tentatively, D is TRBD1 (5 bases). Germline assignment: CDR1 KGHDR and CDR2 SFDVKD. The CDR3 runs to 13 residues. CDR3 sequence reads: CATSAGRDYSYTF. In DNA form, the CDR3 reads TGTGCCACCAGTGCCGGCAGGGACTATAGCTACACCTTC.

This clonotype was seen a handful of times. The chain recombines TRBV12-3 or TRBV12-4 with TRBJ1-1, with unresolved D. The V end lost 0 bases, the J end lost 1 base, and 9 bases lay between the germline ends. The CDR3 totals 15 residues. DNA of the CDR3: TGTGCCAGCAGTTTAGCTCAATTCCAGAACACTGAAGCTTTCTTT. This translates into CASSLAQFQNTEAFF.

This clonotype was observed a few times. The gene calls are TRBV7-9 and TRBJ2-3; D unclear. CDR1 and CDR2 from the germline V gene are SEHNR and FQNEAQ (reference sequence). Trimming shortened V by 4 bases and J by 3 bases, and 8 bases separated the two germline ends. This CDR3 spans 13 amino acids. This CDR3 is CASSYPRTDTQYF. The CDR3 bases are TGTGCCAGCAGCTACCCACGGACAGATACGCAGTATTTT.

V is TRBV6-4 and J is TRBJ1-2; no firm D call. CDR3 length: 15 residues. Germline V CDR1 and CDR2: MRHNA, SNTAGT. V lost 5 bases, J lost 4 bases, and 17 bases lay in between. CDR3 nucleotides: TGTGCCAGCAGTCCTTCGCCCGTACCCATCTATGGCTACACCTTC. Translated: CASSPSPVPIYGYTF.

This clonotype has a count of ten or more. The V gene is TRBV20-1, the J gene TRBJ2-3; 8 nucleotides match TRBD2. The germline gives CDR1 DFQATT, CDR2 SNEGSKA (reference sequence). There are 17 residues in the CDR3. After removal of 6 bases from V and 4 bases from J, the junction contained 18 bases not matched to a gene. The CDR3 DNA is TGCAGTGCCCCAGGCCCCCAACTAGCGGCGGCGGCAGATACGCAGTATTTT. Encoded protein: CSAPGPQLAAAADTQYF.

A few counts support this clonotype. The rearrangement joins TRBV2 to TRBJ2-7; no firm D call. The CDR3 consists of 13 residues. Per the germline V gene, CDR1 is SNHLY and CDR2 is FYNNEI. Trimming stripped 4 bases from V and 5 bases from J, with 12 bases between. The CDR3 sequence: CASSADSGHEQYF. The CDR3 coding sequence is TGTGCCAGCAGTGCAGACTCCGGCCACGAGCAGTACTTC.

In DNA form, the CDR3 reads TGTGCCTGGAGTGTAGGGTTGACGTCCTACAATGAGCAGTTCTTC. Its translation: CAWSVGLTSYNEQFF. The gene calls are TRBV30 and TRBJ2-1; unclear D gene. CDR1 GTSNPN and CDR2 SVGIG come from the germline V gene (reference sequence). V was shortened by 0 bases and J by 1 base, with 10 bases between the two germline ends. The CDR3 covers 15 residues.

This clonotype was seen at least ten times. Written as DNA, the CDR3 is TGCGCCAGCAGCCAAGATGCCCACAGCGGGGGGACTAGCACAGATACGCAGTATTTT. This gives the protein CASSQDAHSGGTSTDTQYF. The chain employs TRBV4-3 and TRBJ2-3; 9 bases are shared with TRBD2. V lost 0 bases to trimming and J lost 0 bases; unmatched junction nucleotides: 10. Germline V gene sequence: CDR1 LGHNA, CDR2 YSLEER. CDR3 length: 19 amino acids.

Many counts were recorded for this clonotype. The chain has TRBV4-3 and TRBJ2-2; D unresolved. The CDR3 extends over 15 amino acids. The V gene's germline CDR1 is LGHNA and CDR2 YSLEER. Trimming pared 5 bases from V and 2 bases from J, leaving 12 bases between. CDR3 bases: TGCGCCAGCAGCTCGCGGCCGGTAAACACCGGGGAGCTGTTTTTT. This gives the protein CASSSRPVNTGELFF.

This clonotype has a count of ten or more. The chain employs TRBV6-4 and TRBJ1-1; D not resolved. V lost 2 bases, J lost 0 bases, and 7 bases lay in between. Per the germline V gene, CDR1 is MRHNA and CDR2 is SNTAGT. The CDR3 spans 14 residues. CDR3: CASSDGNMNTEAFF. The CDR3 bases are TGTGCCAGCAGTGACGGCAACATGAACACTGAAGCTTTCTTT.

Many counts were recorded for this clonotype. This rearrangement joins TRBV5-1 to TRBJ2-1; TRBD1 matches at 9 bases. V lost 4 bases to trimming and J lost 6 bases; unmatched junction nucleotides: 8. Looked up from germline, CDR1 is SGHRS and CDR2 is YFSETQ. There are 15 residues in the CDR3. CDR3 loop: CASSKPGQGRNEQFF. In DNA, the CDR3 is TGCGCCAGCAGCAAACCGGGACAGGGCCGCAATGAGCAGTTCTTC.

This clonotype was seen ten or more times. The rearrangement joins TRBV2 to TRBJ2-7; D uncertain. From germline, CDR1 is SNHLY and CDR2 FYNNEI. The V and J ends lost 7 bases and 2 bases respectively, with 15 bases between them. The CDR3 loop spans 14 amino acids. CDR3 in DNA: TGTGCCAGCACGATCGATCACCCGGCCTACGAGCAGTACTTC. Amino acid sequence: CASTIDHPAYEQYF.

The table lists this clonotype with a few counts. This rearrangement joins TRBV9 to TRBJ2-3; D is ambiguous. The germline CDR1 and CDR2 sequences are SGDLS and YYNGEE. The CDR3 extends over 16 amino acids. Trimming took off 0 bases at V and 1 base at J, with 12 bases between the two ends. In DNA form, the CDR3 reads TGTGCCAGCAGCGTAGGAGTGATAGCCGGCACAGATACGCAGTATTTT. Protein: CASSVGVIAGTDTQYF.

This clonotype has ten or more counts. CDR3 loop: CASSHGPDSSETQYF. The CDR3 DNA reads as TGTGCCAGCAGCCACGGGCCGGACTCCTCGGAGACCCAGTACTTC. The rearrangement joins TRBV3-1 to TRBJ2-5; maybe TRBD2 (5 bases). Germline CDR1 LGHDT, CDR2 YNNKEL (reference sequence). This CDR3 is 15 amino acids long. V dropped 3 bases and J dropped 5 bases, with 16 bases sitting between them.

The CDR3 DNA sequence: TGTGCCAGCAGCCAGTCGCTCTCCGGCGACGAGCAGTACGTC. Protein sequence: CASSQSLSGDEQYV. The rearrangement links TRBV3-2 to TRBJ2-7. TRBV3-2 has pseudogene status. The CDR3 sequence is 14 residues long.

The gene calls are TRBV4-3 and TRBJ2-2; no definite D call. This CDR3 comprises 15 residues. Germline V gene lookup returns CDR1 LGHNA and CDR2 YSLEER. Trimming stripped 3 bases from V and 7 bases from J, with 15 bases between. The CDR3 DNA is TGCGCCAGCAGCCAGAGTACAGTGAGTCGCGGGGAGCTGTTTTTT. This translates into CASSQSTVSRGELFF.

This clonotype was counted at least ten times. The rearrangement uses TRBV6-6 and TRBJ2-7; tentatively, D is TRBD1 (6 bases). V was cut by 6 bases and J by 1 base, with 16 bases left in between. This CDR3 contains 15 residues. The germline gives CDR1 MNHNY, CDR2 SVGAGI (reference sequence). The DNA of the CDR3 is TGTGCCAGCAGATCACAGGGTGAAAGGTCCTACGAGCAGTACTTC. It specifies CASRSQGERSYEQYF.

This clonotype came up a few times. V and J are TRBV18 and TRBJ2-3, with D tentatively TRBD1 (6 bases). This CDR3 is 15 amino acids long. V was trimmed by 4 bases and J by 10 bases, leaving 21 bases between them. CDR1 and CDR2 (germline): KGHSH, LQKENI. The CDR3 sequence is CASSQGTHPPGAQYF. The DNA of the CDR3 is TGTGCCAGCTCACAAGGGACACATCCTCCTGGGGCGCAGTATTTT.

The table lists this clonotype with a few counts. J is TRBJ2-1 and V is TRBV6-5; D might be TRBD2 (6 bases). V was trimmed by 0 bases and J by 0 bases, leaving 9 bases between them. The CDR3 has 16 amino acids. Germline CDR1 and CDR2: MNHEY and SVGAGI. This CDR3 reads CASSYSLAVSYNEQFF. The CDR3 DNA reads TGTGCCAGCAGTTACTCGTTAGCGGTCTCCTACAATGAGCAGTTCTTC.

This clonotype was recorded many times. The V gene is TRBV4-1, the J gene TRBJ1-5, with 10 positions matching TRBD1. The J segment lost 6 bases and the V segment lost 4 bases, leaving 3 bases of the junction unmatched. In germline, CDR1 is MGHRA, CDR2 YSYEKL. The CDR3 runs 14 residues. The CDR3 coding sequence is TGCGCCAGCAGCCGACAGGGGGCTATTCAGCCCCAGCATTTT. It encodes CASSRQGAIQPQHF.

As to this clonotype: Just one base apart from a much larger clone, this may be a read error. The chain uses TRBV15 and TRBJ1-5; a possible D gene is TRBD1 (6 bases). The CDR3 totals 12 residues. CDR1 is LNHNV and CDR2 is YYDKDF in the germline V gene (reference sequence). Here the CDR3 reads CATCRGGRPQHF. The CDR3 region has the DNA TGTGCCACCTGCAGAGGGGGACGGCCCCAGCATTTT.

This rearrangement joins TRBV18 to TRBJ1-2; 10 nucleotides agree with TRBD1. Germline CDR1 and CDR2: KGHSH and LQKENI. Unmatched junction bases numbered 3, after V lost 1 base and J lost 10 bases. This CDR3 region has 13 residues. The CDR3 loop reads CASSPRQGADYTF. The CDR3 DNA is TGTGCCAGCTCACCACGACAGGGGGCGGACTACACCTTC.

This clonotype came up many times. The chain's CDR3 is CASSGGRAYNSPLHF. As DNA, the CDR3 is TGTGCCAGCAGCGGAGGCCGGGCCTATAATTCACCCCTCCACTTT. The genes are TRBV28 and TRBJ1-6; no clear D. Germline CDR1 MDHEN, CDR2 SYDVKM. The germline V and J ends were trimmed by 6 bases and 2 bases, with 11 bases remaining between them. The CDR3 has 15 residues.